A selection of T cell receptor beta chains follows, all from one sample in a study of T cells in Graves' hyperthyroidism and ophthalmopathy. MiXCR, run by TCRdb on the multiplex PCR reads, gives a single entry per CDR3 protein. The sample records more than 500,000 distinct CDR3 sequences, more than 45% being singletons. The sequenced sample was peripheral blood or thyroid tissue (not recorded which). The receptors derive from an adult woman with Graves' disease, either hyperthyroidism or ophthalmopathy (not recorded which). CDR3s leave out the opening cysteine and the closing phenylalanine or tryptophan. D genes are given only for firm matches. For some rows the clone size is stated as once, few or many, or as a class when expanded; others skip it.

V gene	J gene	D gene	CDR3 length	clone size	CDR3 protein
TRBV7-9	TRBJ1-2	-	12	-	ASSPRTTNYGYT
TRBV29-1	TRBJ2-5	TRBD1	12	once	SVDGTDYFETQY
TRBV7-3	TRBJ1-4	-	12	-	ASSLTRANEKLF
TRBV20-1	TRBJ2-5	-	13	-	SARPRTKIGETQY
TRBV7-2	TRBJ1-2	-	15	-	ASSPRPGASSSDGYT
TRBV6-1	TRBJ2-7	TRBD2	13	once	ASSEASGKTYEQY
TRBV9	TRBJ2-7	-	11	-	ASSVAPHEEQY
TRBV20-1	TRBJ2-5	-	11	-	SVDGVSLRPQY
TRBV28	TRBJ1-2	-	10	many	ASSFGYYGYT
TRBV12-3/TRBV12-4	TRBJ1-5	-	12	-	ASSEQAGNQPQH
TRBV9	TRBJ2-3	TRBD2	15	-	ASSSAGLAGGRGTQY
TRBV5-1	TRBJ1-4	-	12	many	ASSLSGPNEKLF
TRBV4-1	TRBJ1-5	-	13	many	ASTTTYRSNQPQH
TRBV2	TRBJ2-5	-	12	-	AIAGRDGGETQY
TRBV4-1	TRBJ1-4	TRBD1	13	many	ASSHPGRGREKLF
TRBV10-3	TRBJ2-5	-	11	-	AISERQGEAQY
TRBV18	TRBJ2-7	-	13	few	ASSPGQQSSYEQY
TRBV20-1	TRBJ2-7	TRBD2	13	-	SASPRRGGGYEQY
TRBV7-9	TRBJ2-7	TRBD1	13	-	ASSQDETGTYEQY
TRBV20-1	TRBJ1-2	-	12	many	SARWRLTNYGYT
TRBV30	TRBJ1-1	-	9	-	AWSVLGGAF
TRBV29-1	TRBJ1-2	-	10	many	SVEYVFYGYT
TRBV28	TRBJ1-5	-	11	few	ASTDTLNQPQH
TRBV2	TRBJ1-5	-	10	few	ASSPPVAPQH
TRBV6-1	TRBJ1-3	-	13	many	ASSEMGRKRNTIY
TRBV7-9	TRBJ2-2	-	9	few	ASSLGRGLF
TRBV15	TRBJ2-6	TRBD1	18	once	ATSSPGTGLGSSGANVLT
TRBV9	TRBJ1-4	-	12	once	ASSVEAGGEKLF